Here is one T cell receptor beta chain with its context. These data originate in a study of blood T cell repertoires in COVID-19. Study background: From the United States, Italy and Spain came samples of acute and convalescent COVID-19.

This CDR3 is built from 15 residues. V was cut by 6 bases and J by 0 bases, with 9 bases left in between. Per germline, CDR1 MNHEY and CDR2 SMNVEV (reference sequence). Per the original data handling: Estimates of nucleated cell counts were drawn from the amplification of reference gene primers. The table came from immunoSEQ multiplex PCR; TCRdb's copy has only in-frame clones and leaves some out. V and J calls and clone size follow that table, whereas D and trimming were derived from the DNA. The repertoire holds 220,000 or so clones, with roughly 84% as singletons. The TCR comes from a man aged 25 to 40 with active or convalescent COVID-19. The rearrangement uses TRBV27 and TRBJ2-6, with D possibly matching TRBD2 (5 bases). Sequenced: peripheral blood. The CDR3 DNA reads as TGTGCCAGCAGCCAACGGGGCTCTGGGGCCAACGTCCTGACTTTC. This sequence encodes CASSQRGSGANVLTF.